The 16 T cell receptor beta chains listed next were all sequenced from one sample in a study of blood T cell repertoires in COVID-19. Sequencing used immunoSEQ multiplex PCR; TCRdb keeps in-frame clones, though not all of them. The top ten clones hold about 7% of a sample with around 200,000 clones, approximately 83% of them seen once. Source material: peripheral blood. These receptors came from a middle-aged woman with COVID-19, enrolled during active disease.

This rearrangement joins TRBV11-1 to TRBJ2-7; tentatively, D is TRBD1 (6 bases). Germline V gene data show CDR1 as SGHAT and CDR2 as FQDESV (reference sequence). Trimming took off 1 base at V and 3 bases at J, with 7 bases between the two ends. The CDR3 loop spans 13 amino acids. The CDR3 DNA reads as TGTGCCAGCAGCTTAGGACAGGTCTACGAGCAGTACTTC. Residues: CASSLGQVYEQYF.

The chain links TRBV5-1 to TRBJ2-2, with D maybe TRBD1 (6 bases). The CDR3 covers 16 residues. V was clipped by 4 bases and J by 4 bases, with 17 bases between them. Germline values: CDR1 SGHRS, CDR2 YFSETQ. The CDR3 DNA reads as TGCGCCAGCAGCATAAGACAGGCTCGGGGCACCGGGGAGCTGTTTTTT. Amino acid sequence: CASSIRQARGTGELFF.

This clone has more than one count but fewer than ten. The gene calls are TRBV6-5 and TRBJ2-5; the D gene is possibly TRBD1 (6 bases). CDR3 length: 12 amino acids. Germline CDR1 is MNHEY and CDR2 is SVGAGI. V was trimmed by 2 bases and J by 13 bases, leaving 14 bases between them. The CDR3 bases are TGTGCCAGCAGTTACCCCGGGACACCGACGTACTTC. Its protein is CASSYPGTPTYF.

The V gene is TRBV4-1, the J gene TRBJ1-1, with D possibly matching TRBD1 (6 bases). The CDR3 extends over 16 amino acids. Between the trimmed V and J ends, which lost 1 base and 0 bases, there was a span of 12 bases. CDR1 and CDR2 (germline): MGHRA, YSYEKL. The CDR3 loop is CASSQAPDSMNTEAFF. CDR3 sequence (DNA): TGCGCCAGCAGCCAAGCCCCGGACAGCATGAACACTGAAGCTTTCTTT.

CDR3 residues: CASSTGDTQYF. The CDR3 region has the DNA TGTGCCAGCAGCACCGGAGATACGCAGTATTTT. The J gene is TRBJ2-3, the V gene TRBV4-2; D is unclear. V shed 5 bases and J shed 5 bases, with 5 bases lying between them. Per germline, CDR1 LGHNA and CDR2 YNFKEQ. This CDR3 is 11 amino acids long.

J is TRBJ2-5 and V is TRBV7-2; a possible D gene is TRBD2 (5 bases). This CDR3 contains 15 residues. Germline V gives CDR1 SGHTA, CDR2 FQGNSA. V was trimmed by 5 bases and J by 1 base, leaving 14 bases between them. CDR3 nucleotides: TGTGCCAGCAGCCCAGTGAAGAGCGGCCAAGAGACCCAGTACTTC. This sequence encodes CASSPVKSGQETQYF.

The chain joins TRBV6-2 or TRBV6-3 to TRBJ2-7; 9 positions match TRBD2. The CDR3 has 17 amino acids. Germline assignment: CDR1 MNHEY and CDR2 SVGEGT. V lost 6 bases, J lost 2 bases, and 14 bases stayed unmatched. The CDR3 here is CASRYTLMIAGAYEQYF. CDR3 sequence (DNA): TGTGCCAGCAGATACACCCTGATGATAGCGGGAGCCTACGAGCAGTACTTC.

V usage is TRBV5-1 and J usage is TRBJ1-1; 7 nucleotides agree with TRBD1. Germline V gene data show CDR1 as SGHRS and CDR2 as YFSETQ. This CDR3 has 15 amino acids. The V gene end was trimmed by 1 base and the J gene end by 3 bases; junction bases not matched to a gene: 6. The CDR3 sequence is CASSLTGESYTEAFF. CDR3 nucleotide sequence: TGCGCCAGCAGCTTGACAGGGGAGTCGTACACTGAAGCTTTCTTT. Full variable domain (remainder filled in from reference TRBV5-1 and TRBJ1-1): KAGVTQTPRYLIKTRGQQVTLSCSPISGHRSVSWYQQTPGQGLQFLFEYFSETQRNKGNFPGRFSGRQFSNSRSEMNVSTLELGDSALYLCASSLTGESYTEAFFGQGTRLTVV.

This chain links TRBV7-6 with TRBJ2-1, with D tentatively TRBD2 (5 bases). The germline CDR1 and CDR2 sequences are SGHVS and FNYEAQ. Trimming removed 3 bases from V and 4 bases from J, with 13 bases in between. This CDR3 region has 15 residues. CDR3 DNA sequence: TGTGCCAGCAGCTTGGGTCTTACGGGGTACAATGAGCAGTTCTTC. This encodes CASSLGLTGYNEQFF.

The chain combines TRBV28 with TRBJ2-5; D might be TRBD1 (6 bases). The germline CDR1 and CDR2 sequences are MDHEN and SYDVKM. The V gene lost 3 bases and the J gene lost 4 bases, with 18 bases spanning the gap. This CDR3 has 16 residues. The CDR3 bases are TGTGCCAGCAGTTTGCGAATACAGGGTTCGGGAGAGACCCAGTACTTC. It yields the protein CASSLRIQGSGETQYF.

This rearrangement joins TRBV7-3 to TRBJ1-2, with 7 positions matching TRBD1. After removal of 3 bases from V and 6 bases from J, the junction contained 4 bases not matched to a gene. The CDR3 is made up of 13 amino acids. Germline V lookup: CDR1 SGHTA, CDR2 FQGTGA. CDR3 nucleotides: TGTGCCAGCAGCTTTAGACAGGGCAATGGCTACACCTTC. Translating gives CASSFRQGNGYTF.

This clone showed up just a few times. The chain combines TRBV6-8 with TRBJ1-5, with 7 bases matching TRBD1. V shed 7 bases and J 2 bases; nucleotides not matched to a gene: 11. The CDR3 sequence is 16 residues long. Germline lookup yields CDR1 MNHGY and CDR2 SAAAGT. The CDR3 reads CASKHRGEEGNQPQHF. The CDR3 DNA sequence: TGTGCCAGCAAACACAGGGGAGAAGAGGGCAATCAGCCCCAGCATTTT.

The rearrangement joins TRBV5-1 to TRBJ2-7; 7 nucleotides align to TRBD1. The CDR3 loop spans 14 amino acids. In germline, CDR1 is SGHRS, CDR2 YFSETQ. After removal of 6 bases from V and 0 bases from J, the junction contained 6 bases not matched to a gene. The CDR3 bases are TGCGCCAGCAAACAGGGGCCACCCTCCTACGAGCAGTACTTC. Its protein is CASKQGPPSYEQYF.

The chain uses TRBV11-2 and TRBJ2-5; D may be TRBD2 (5 bases). The V gene lost 1 base and the J gene lost 3 bases, with 6 bases spanning the gap. Germline V gives CDR1 SGHAT, CDR2 FQNNGV. This CDR3 has 13 amino acids. The CDR3 DNA reads as TGTGCCAGCAGCTTAGCTAGCAAAGAGACCCAGTACTTC. Protein product: CASSLASKETQYF.

The chain joins TRBV11-2 to TRBJ1-2; D might be TRBD1 (5 bases). V gave up 5 bases and J gave up 4 bases, with 17 bases separating them. Per germline, CDR1 SGHAT and CDR2 FQNNGV. The CDR3 length is 15 residues. DNA of the CDR3: TGTGCCAGCAGCACGGACATCCGATCGTCCTATGGCTACACCTTC. Residues: CASSTDIRSSYGYTF.

Here the CDR3 DNA reads TGTGCCAGCAGCGGGACTAGCGGGATTAGGGAGACCCAGTACTTC. Amino acid sequence: CASSGTSGIRETQYF. The gene calls are TRBV7-8 and TRBJ2-5; TRBD2 aligns across 13 bases. The CDR3 contains 15 residues. Germline CDR1 reads SGHVS; CDR2 reads FQNEAQ. The V segment lost 5 bases and the J segment 5 bases; nucleotides outside the gene matches: 5.